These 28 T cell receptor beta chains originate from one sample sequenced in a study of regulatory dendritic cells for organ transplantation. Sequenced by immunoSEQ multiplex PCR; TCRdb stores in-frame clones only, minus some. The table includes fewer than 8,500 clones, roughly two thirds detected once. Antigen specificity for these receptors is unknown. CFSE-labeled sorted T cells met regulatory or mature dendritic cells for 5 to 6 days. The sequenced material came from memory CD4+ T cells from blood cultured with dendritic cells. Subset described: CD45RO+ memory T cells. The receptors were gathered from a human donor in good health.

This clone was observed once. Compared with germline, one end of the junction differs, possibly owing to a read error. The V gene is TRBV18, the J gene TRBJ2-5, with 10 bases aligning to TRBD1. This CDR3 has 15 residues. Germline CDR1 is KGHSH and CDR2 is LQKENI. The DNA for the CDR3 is TGTACCAGCTCACCCGGGACAGGGGCAAAAGAGACCCAGTACTTC. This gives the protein CTSSPGTGAKETQYF. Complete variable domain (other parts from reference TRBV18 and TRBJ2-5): NAGVMQNPRHLVRRRGQEARLRCSPMKGHSHVYWYRQLPEEGLKFMVYLQKENIIDESGMPKERFSAEFPKEGPSILRIQQVVRGDSAAYFCTSSPGTGAKETQYFGPGTRLLVL.

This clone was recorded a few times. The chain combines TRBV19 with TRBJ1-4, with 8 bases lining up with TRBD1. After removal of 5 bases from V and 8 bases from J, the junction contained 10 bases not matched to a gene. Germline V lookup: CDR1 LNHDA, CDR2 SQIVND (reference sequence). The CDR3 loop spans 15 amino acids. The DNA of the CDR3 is TGTGCCAGTAGTCCCGGACAGGGTTTAGGCGAAAAACTGTTTTTT. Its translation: CASSPGQGLGEKLFF. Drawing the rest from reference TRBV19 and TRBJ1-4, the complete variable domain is DGGITQSPKYLFRKEGQNVTLSCEQNLNHDAMYWYRQDPGQGLRLIYYSQIVNDFQKGDIAEGYSVSREKKESFPLTVTSAQKNPTAFYLCASSPGQGLGEKLFFGSGTQLSVL.

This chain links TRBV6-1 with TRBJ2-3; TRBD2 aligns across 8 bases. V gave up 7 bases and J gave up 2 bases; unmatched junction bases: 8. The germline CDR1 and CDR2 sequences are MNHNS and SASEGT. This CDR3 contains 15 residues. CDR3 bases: TGTGCCAGCAACCCAACTAGCGGATACACAGATACGCAGTATTTT. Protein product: CASNPTSGYTDTQYF.

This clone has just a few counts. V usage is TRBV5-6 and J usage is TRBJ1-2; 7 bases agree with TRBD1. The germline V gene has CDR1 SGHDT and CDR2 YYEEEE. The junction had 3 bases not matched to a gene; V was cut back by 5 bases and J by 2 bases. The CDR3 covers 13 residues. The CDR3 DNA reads TGTGCCAGCAGTCAGGACAGGAACTATGGCTACACCTTC. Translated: CASSQDRNYGYTF.

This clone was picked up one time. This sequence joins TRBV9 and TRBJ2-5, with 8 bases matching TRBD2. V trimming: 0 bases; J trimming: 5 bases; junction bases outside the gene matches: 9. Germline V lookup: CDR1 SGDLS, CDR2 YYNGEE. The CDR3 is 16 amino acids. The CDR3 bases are TGTGCCAGCAGCGTAGCCCCCGGGGGGGGCCTCGAGACCCAGTACTTC. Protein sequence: CASSVAPGGGLETQYF.

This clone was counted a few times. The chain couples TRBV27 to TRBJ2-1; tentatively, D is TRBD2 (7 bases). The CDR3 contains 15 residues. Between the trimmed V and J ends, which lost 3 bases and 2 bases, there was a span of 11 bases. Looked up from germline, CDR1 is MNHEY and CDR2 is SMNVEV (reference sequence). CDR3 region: CASSLRGGAYNEQFF. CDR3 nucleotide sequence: TGTGCCAGCAGTTTGAGAGGGGGGGCCTACAATGAGCAGTTCTTC.

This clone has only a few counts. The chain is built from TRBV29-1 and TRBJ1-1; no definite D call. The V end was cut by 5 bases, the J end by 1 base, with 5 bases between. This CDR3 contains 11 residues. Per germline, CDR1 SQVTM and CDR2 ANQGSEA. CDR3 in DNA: TGCAGCGTTTACAGGAACACTGAAGCTTTCTTT. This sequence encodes CSVYRNTEAFF. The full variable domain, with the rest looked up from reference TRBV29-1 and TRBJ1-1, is SAVISQKPSRDICQRGTSLTIQCQVDSQVTMMFWYRQQPGQSLTLIATANQGSEATYESGFVIDKFPISRPNLTFSTLTVSNMSPEDSSIYLCSVYRNTEAFFGQGTRLTVV.

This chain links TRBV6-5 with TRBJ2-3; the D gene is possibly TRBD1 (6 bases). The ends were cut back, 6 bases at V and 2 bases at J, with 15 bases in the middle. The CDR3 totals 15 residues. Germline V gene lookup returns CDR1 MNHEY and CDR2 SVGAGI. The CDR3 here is CASRRDTFSTDTQYF. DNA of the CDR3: TGTGCCAGCAGACGGGACACCTTTTCCACAGATACGCAGTATTTT.

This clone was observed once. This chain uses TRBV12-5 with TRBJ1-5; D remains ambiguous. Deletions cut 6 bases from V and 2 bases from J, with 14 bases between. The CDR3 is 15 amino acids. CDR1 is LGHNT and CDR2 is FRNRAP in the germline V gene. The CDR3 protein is CASGPLARGNQPQHF. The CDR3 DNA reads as TGTGCTAGTGGCCCCCTCGCGAGGGGCAATCAGCCCCAGCATTTT.

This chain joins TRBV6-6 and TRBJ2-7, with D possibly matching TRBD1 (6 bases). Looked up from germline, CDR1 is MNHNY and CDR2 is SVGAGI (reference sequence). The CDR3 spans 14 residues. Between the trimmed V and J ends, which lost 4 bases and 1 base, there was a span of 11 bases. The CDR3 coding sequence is TGTGCCAGCAGTTTATCGGACAGTTCCTACGAGCAGTACTTC. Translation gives CASSLSDSSYEQYF.

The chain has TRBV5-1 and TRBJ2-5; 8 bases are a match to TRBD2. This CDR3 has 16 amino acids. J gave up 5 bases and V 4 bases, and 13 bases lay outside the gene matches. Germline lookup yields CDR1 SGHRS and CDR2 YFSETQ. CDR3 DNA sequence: TGCGCCAGCAGCGCTACCGGGACTAGTGTATTCGAGACCCAGTACTTC. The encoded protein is CASSATGTSVFETQYF.

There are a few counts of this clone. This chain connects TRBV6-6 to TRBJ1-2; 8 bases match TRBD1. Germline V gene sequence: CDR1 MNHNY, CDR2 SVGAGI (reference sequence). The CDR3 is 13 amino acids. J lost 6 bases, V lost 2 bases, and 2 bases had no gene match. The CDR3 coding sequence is TGTGCCAGCAGTTACCTACAGGGGGATGGCTACACCTTC. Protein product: CASSYLQGDGYTF.

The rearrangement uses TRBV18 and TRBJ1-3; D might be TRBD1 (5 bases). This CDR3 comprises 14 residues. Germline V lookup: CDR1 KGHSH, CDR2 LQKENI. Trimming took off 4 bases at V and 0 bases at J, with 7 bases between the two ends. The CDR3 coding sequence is TGTGCCAGCTCACAACAGGACTCTGGAAACACCATATATTTT. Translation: CASSQQDSGNTIYF. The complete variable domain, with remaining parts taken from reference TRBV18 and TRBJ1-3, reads NAGVMQNPRHLVRRRGQEARLRCSPMKGHSHVYWYRQLPEEGLKFMVYLQKENIIDESGMPKERFSAEFPKEGPSILRIQQVVRGDSAAYFCASSQQDSGNTIYFGEGSWLTVV.

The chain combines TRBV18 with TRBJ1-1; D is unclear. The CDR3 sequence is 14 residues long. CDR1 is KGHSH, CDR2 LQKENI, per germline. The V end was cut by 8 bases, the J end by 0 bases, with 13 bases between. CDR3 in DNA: TGTGCCAGCCTACCGGGTCCTATGAACACTGAAGCTTTCTTT. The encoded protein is CASLPGPMNTEAFF.

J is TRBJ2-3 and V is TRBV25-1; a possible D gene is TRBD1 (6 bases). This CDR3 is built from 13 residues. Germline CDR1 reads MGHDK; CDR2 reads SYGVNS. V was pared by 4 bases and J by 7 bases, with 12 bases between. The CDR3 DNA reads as TGTGCCAGCAGTGTTACAGGGTCAAATACGCAGTATTTT. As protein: CASSVTGSNTQYF.

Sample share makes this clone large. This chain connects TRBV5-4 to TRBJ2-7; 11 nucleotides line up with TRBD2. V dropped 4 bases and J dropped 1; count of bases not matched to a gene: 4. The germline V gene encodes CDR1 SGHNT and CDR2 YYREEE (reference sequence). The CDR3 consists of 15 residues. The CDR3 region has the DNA TGTGCCAGCAGCCGGGGGACTAGCGGATCCTACGAGCAGTACTTC. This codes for CASSRGTSGSYEQYF.

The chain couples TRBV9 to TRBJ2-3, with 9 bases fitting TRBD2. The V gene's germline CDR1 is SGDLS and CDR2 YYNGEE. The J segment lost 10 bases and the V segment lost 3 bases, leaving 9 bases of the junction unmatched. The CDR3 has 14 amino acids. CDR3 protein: CASSAGLAGGAQYF. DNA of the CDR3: TGTGCCAGCAGCGCGGGACTAGCAGGGGGTGCGCAGTATTTT.

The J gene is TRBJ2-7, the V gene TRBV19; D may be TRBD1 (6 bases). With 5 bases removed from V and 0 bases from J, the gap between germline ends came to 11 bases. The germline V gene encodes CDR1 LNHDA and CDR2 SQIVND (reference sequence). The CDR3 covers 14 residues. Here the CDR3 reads CASSSTGSSYEQYF. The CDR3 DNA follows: TGTGCCAGTAGTTCCACAGGGAGCTCCTACGAGCAGTACTTC.

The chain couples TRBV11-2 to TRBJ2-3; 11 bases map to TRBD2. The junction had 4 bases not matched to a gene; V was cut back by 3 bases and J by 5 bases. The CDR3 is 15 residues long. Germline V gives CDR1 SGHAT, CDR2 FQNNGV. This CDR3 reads CASSFSGGARDTQYF. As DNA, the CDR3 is TGTGCCAGCAGCTTTAGCGGGGGGGCGAGAGATACGCAGTATTTT.

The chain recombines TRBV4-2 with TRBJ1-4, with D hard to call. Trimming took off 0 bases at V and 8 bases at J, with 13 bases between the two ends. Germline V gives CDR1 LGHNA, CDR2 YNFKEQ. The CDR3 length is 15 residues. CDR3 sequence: CASSQDSGIGEKLFF. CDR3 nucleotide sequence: TGTGCCAGCAGCCAAGATTCCGGGATCGGGGAAAAACTGTTTTTT.

Written as DNA, the CDR3 is TGTGCCAGCGCAGGGCTGAACACTGAAGCTTTCTTT. This gives the protein CASAGLNTEAFF. The chain couples TRBV2 to TRBJ1-1, with a possible D match to TRBD1 (5 bases). V was pared by 8 bases and J by 0 bases, with 7 bases between. The CDR3 contains 12 residues. Germline CDR1 and CDR2: SNHLY and FYNNEI.

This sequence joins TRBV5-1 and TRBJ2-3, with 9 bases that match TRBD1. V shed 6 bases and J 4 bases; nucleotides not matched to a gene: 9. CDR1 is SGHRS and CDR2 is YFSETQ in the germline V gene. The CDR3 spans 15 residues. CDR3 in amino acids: CASTSGTGFADTQYF. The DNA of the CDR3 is TGCGCCAGCACCTCCGGGACAGGGTTTGCAGATACGCAGTATTTT.

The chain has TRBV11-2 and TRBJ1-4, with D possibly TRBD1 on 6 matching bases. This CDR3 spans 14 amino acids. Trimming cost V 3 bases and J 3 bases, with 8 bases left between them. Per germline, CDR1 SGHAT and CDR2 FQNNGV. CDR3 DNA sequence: TGTGCCAGCAGCTTGGGGGGGCCTAATGAAAAACTGTTTTTT. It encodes CASSLGGPNEKLFF. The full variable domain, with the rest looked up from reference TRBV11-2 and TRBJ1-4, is EAGVAQSPRYKIIEKRQSVAFWCNPISGHATLYWYQQILGQGPKLLIQFQNNGVVDDSQLPKDRFSAERLKGVDSTLKIQPAKLEDSAVYLCASSLGGPNEKLFFGSGTQLSVL.

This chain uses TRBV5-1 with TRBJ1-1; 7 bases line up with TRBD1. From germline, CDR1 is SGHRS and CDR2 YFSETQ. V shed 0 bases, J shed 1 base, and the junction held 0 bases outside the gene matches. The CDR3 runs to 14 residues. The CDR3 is CASSLGDRNTEAFF. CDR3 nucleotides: TGCGCCAGCAGCTTGGGGGACAGGAACACTGAAGCTTTCTTT.

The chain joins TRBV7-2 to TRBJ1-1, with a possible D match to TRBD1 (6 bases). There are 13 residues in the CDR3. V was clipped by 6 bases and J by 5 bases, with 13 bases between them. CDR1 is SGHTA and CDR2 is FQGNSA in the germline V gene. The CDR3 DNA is TGTGCCAGCAGTAATATACAGGGTACTGAAGCTTTCTTT. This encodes CASSNIQGTEAFF.

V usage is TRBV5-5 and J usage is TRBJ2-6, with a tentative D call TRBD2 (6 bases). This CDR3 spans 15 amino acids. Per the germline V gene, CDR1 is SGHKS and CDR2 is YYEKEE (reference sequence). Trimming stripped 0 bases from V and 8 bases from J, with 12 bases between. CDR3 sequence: CASSLEFGGTNVLTF. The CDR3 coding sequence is TGTGCCAGCAGCTTGGAGTTTGGAGGGACCAACGTCCTGACTTTC.

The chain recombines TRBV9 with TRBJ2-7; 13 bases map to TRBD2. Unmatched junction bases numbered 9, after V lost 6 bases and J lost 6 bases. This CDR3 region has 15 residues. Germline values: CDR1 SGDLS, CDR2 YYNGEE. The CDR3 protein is CASTTTGLAGSEQYF. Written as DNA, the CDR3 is TGTGCCAGCACCACTACGGGACTAGCGGGGAGCGAGCAGTACTTC.

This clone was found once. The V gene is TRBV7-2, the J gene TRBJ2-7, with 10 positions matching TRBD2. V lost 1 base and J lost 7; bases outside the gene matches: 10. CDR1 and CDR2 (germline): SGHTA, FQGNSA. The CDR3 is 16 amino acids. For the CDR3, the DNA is TGTGCCAGCAGCTTAGAAGGTAGCGGGGGGAGGAGGGAGCAGTACTTC. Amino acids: CASSLEGSGGRREQYF.